One sample yielded the 26 T cell receptor beta chains listed below, sequenced in a study of blood T cell repertoires in COVID-19. Measured with immunoSEQ multiplex PCR; TCRdb has only the in-frame clones, and not every one. The sample includes 260,000 or so clones, 65% to 85% of them seen just once. The specimen was peripheral blood. Source of these receptors: an elderly man with acute or convalescent COVID-19.

V is TRBV4-2 and J is TRBJ2-7, with D perhaps matching TRBD2 (5 bases). Trimming cost V 0 bases and J 6 bases, with 12 bases left between them. Germline V gene sequence: CDR1 LGHNA, CDR2 YNFKEQ. The CDR3 extends over 14 amino acids. CDR3 coding DNA: TGTGCCAGCAGCCAAGACCTAGCCCGATCCGAGCAGTACTTC. This gives the protein CASSQDLARSEQYF.

J is TRBJ2-5 and V is TRBV3-1 (or the pseudogene TRBV3-2), with D tentatively TRBD1 (5 bases). The CDR3 spans 17 residues. V was trimmed by 1 base and J by 1 base, leaving 16 bases between them. Germline CDR1 reads LGHDT; CDR2 reads YNNKEL (reference sequence). CDR3 region: CASSQGVSGPPQETQYF. For the CDR3, the DNA is TGTGCCAGCAGCCAAGGGGTTTCAGGGCCACCCCAAGAGACCCAGTACTTC.

The chain joins TRBV11-2 to TRBJ1-1; D gene unclear. Trimming removed 5 bases from V and 1 base from J, with 14 bases in between. The length of the CDR3 is 15 residues. CDR1 SGHAT and CDR2 FQNNGV come from the germline V gene. CDR3 DNA sequence: TGTGCCAGCAGCCCCACCGCCGCGGGGAACACTGAAGCTTTCTTT. It specifies CASSPTAAGNTEAFF.

The chain recombines TRBV19 with TRBJ2-3; D is perhaps TRBD2 (5 bases). V was trimmed by 0 bases and J by 9 bases, leaving 13 bases between them. Germline values: CDR1 LNHDA, CDR2 SQIVND (reference sequence). The CDR3 sequence is 14 residues long. In DNA, the CDR3 is TGTGCCAGTAGTATAGATGACTACATGGGCACGCAGTATTTT. Translation: CASSIDDYMGTQYF.

The chain joins TRBV19 to TRBJ1-3; D remains ambiguous. The CDR3 consists of 15 residues. CDR1 and CDR2 from the germline V gene are LNHDA and SQIVND (reference sequence). Trimming took off 3 bases at V and 6 bases at J, with 15 bases between the two ends. The CDR3 spells CASSIYSGAENTIYF. DNA of the CDR3: TGTGCCAGTAGTATTTACAGCGGCGCCGAAAACACCATATATTTT. Using reference TRBV19 and TRBJ1-3 for the parts outside the CDR3, the full variable domain is DGGITQSPKYLFRKEGQNVTLSCEQNLNHDAMYWYRQDPGQGLRLIYYSQIVNDFQKGDIAEGYSVSREKKESFPLTVTSAQKNPTAFYLCASSIYSGAENTIYFGEGSWLTVV.

V and J are TRBV28 and TRBJ2-2; perhaps TRBD2 as D (5 bases). In germline, CDR1 is MDHEN, CDR2 SYDVKM. The germline V and J ends were trimmed by 3 bases and 6 bases, with 17 bases remaining between them. This CDR3 has 16 amino acids. For the CDR3, the DNA is TGTGCCAGCAGTTTTGTTGTTGGCGGGTTCGCCGGGGAGCTGTTTTTT. This codes for CASSFVVGGFAGELFF. The full variable domain, with the rest looked up from reference TRBV28 and TRBJ2-2, is DVKVTQSSRYLVKRTGEKVFLECVQDMDHENMFWYRQDPGLGLRLIYFSYDVKMKEKGDIPEGYSVSREKKERFSLILESASTNQTSMYLCASSFVVGGFAGELFFGEGSRLTVL.

This chain connects TRBV5-4 to TRBJ2-1, with 8 bases aligning to TRBD2. J lost 7 bases, V lost 3 bases, and 9 bases had no gene match. Germline V gene data show CDR1 as SGHNT and CDR2 as YYREEE (reference sequence). The CDR3 extends over 15 amino acids. DNA for the CDR3: TGTGCCAGCAGCTCCCCGGGAGCGGGAGATAATGAGCAGTTCTTC. As protein: CASSSPGAGDNEQFF.

V gene TRBV10-2 combines with J gene TRBJ2-7; 10 bases map to TRBD2. Germline assignment: CDR1 WSHSY and CDR2 SAAADI. The CDR3 is 17 residues long. The V gene end was trimmed by 2 bases and the J gene end by 2 bases; junction bases not matched to a gene: 9. CDR3: CASSETIASGRPYEQYF. The CDR3, as DNA: TGCGCCAGCAGTGAGACCATAGCTAGCGGGAGACCCTACGAGCAGTACTTC.

The rearrangement links TRBV6-5 to TRBJ2-7, with TRBD2 matching over 8 bases. The CDR3 contains 15 residues. CDR1 and CDR2 from the germline V gene are MNHEY and SVGAGI. The ends lost 11 bases at V and 3 bases at J; junction bases unmatched: 15. The CDR3 DNA follows: TGTGCCTCCACCTCGGGGGGGGGTGGGAGCTACGAGCAGTACTTC. Its protein product is CASTSGGGGSYEQYF.

The chain carries TRBV20-1 and TRBJ1-1; D gene ambiguous. V lost 3 bases, J lost 5 bases, and 13 bases lay in between. There are 13 residues in the CDR3. Germline V gene data show CDR1 as DFQATT and CDR2 as SNEGSKA (reference sequence). DNA of the CDR3: TGCAGTGCTAGTCAGACCGGGATTACTGAAGCTTTCTTT. Amino acid sequence: CSASQTGITEAFF.

The rearrangement links TRBV19 to TRBJ1-5, with 12 bases that match TRBD1. Per the germline V gene, CDR1 is LNHDA and CDR2 is SQIVND (reference sequence). The V gene end was trimmed by 2 bases and the J gene end by 4 bases; junction bases not matched to a gene: 6. The CDR3 length is 17 residues. The CDR3 bases are TGTGCCAGTAGTATAAGAGGGACAGGGGGCGGGAATCAGCCCCAGCATTTT. Its translation is CASSIRGTGGGNQPQHF.

The chain joins TRBV7-2 to TRBJ1-2; D unresolved. The CDR3 runs to 13 residues. Germline V CDR1 and CDR2: SGHTA, FQGNSA. V lost 2 bases and J 4 bases, leaving 8 bases between the germline ends. CDR3 DNA sequence: TGTGCCAGCAGCTTACAAGGAGTCTATGGCTACACCTTC. Its protein product is CASSLQGVYGYTF. Together with reference TRBV7-2 and TRBJ1-2, the CDR3 gives the full variable domain: GAGVSQSPSNKVTEKGKDVELRCDPISGHTALYWYRQSLGQGLEFLIYFQGNSAPDKSGLPSDRFSAERTGGSVSTLTIQRTQQEDSAVYLCASSLQGVYGYTFGSGTRLTVV.

The rearrangement links TRBV6-5 to TRBJ2-1, with TRBD2 matching 7 bases. Germline V gene sequence: CDR1 MNHEY, CDR2 SVGAGI. Unmatched junction bases numbered 9, after V lost 7 bases and J lost 6 bases. CDR3 length: 14 residues. This CDR3 reads CASTSGEVRNEQFF. The CDR3 nucleotides read TGTGCCAGCACCAGCGGGGAGGTTCGCAATGAGCAGTTCTTC.

This clone was counted a few times. V and J are TRBV2 and TRBJ2-1, with D possibly being TRBD1 (7 bases). Trimming stripped 5 bases from V and 12 bases from J, with 14 bases between. This CDR3 is built from 12 residues. The V gene's germline CDR1 is SNHLY and CDR2 FYNNEI. CDR3 region: CASSPTGDRQFF. CDR3 nucleotide sequence: TGTGCCAGCAGTCCGACGGGGGACAGGCAGTTCTTC.

This clone was counted between two and nine times. V and J are TRBV9 and TRBJ1-5; the D gene is possibly TRBD1 (6 bases). This CDR3 spans 15 amino acids. Germline assignment: CDR1 SGDLS and CDR2 YYNGEE. V was clipped by 1 base and J by 1 base, with 9 bases between them. DNA of the CDR3: TGTGCCAGCAGCGTATCAGGGGAGAGCAATCAGCCCCAGCATTTT. Its protein is CASSVSGESNQPQHF.

The chain joins TRBV5-1 to TRBJ2-1; D gene uncertain. From germline, CDR1 is SGHRS and CDR2 YFSETQ. CDR3 length: 15 residues. Trimming removed 0 bases from V and 2 bases from J, with 9 bases in between. The CDR3 is CASSLGGEAYNEQFF. The CDR3 DNA is TGCGCCAGCAGCTTGGGCGGTGAAGCCTACAATGAGCAGTTCTTC.

This clone appeared once. This chain uses TRBV18 with TRBJ1-4, with D possibly TRBD1 on 6 matching bases. Trimming stripped 4 bases from V and 7 bases from J, with 13 bases between. The CDR3 is made up of 14 amino acids. Germline lookup yields CDR1 KGHSH and CDR2 LQKENI. The DNA for the CDR3 is TGTGCCAGCTCACACGGACAGCCAAGTGAAAAACTGTTTTTT. Translated, it gives CASSHGQPSEKLFF.

The chain combines TRBV7-2 with TRBJ1-3; weak D call: TRBD1 (6 bases). V was trimmed by 4 bases and J by 5 bases, leaving 9 bases between them. Per the germline V gene, CDR1 is SGHTA and CDR2 is FQGNSA. The CDR3 spans 13 residues. The CDR3 DNA is TGTGCCAGCAGCTACGGACAGAGAAACACCATATATTTT. This encodes CASSYGQRNTIYF.

The rearrangement links TRBV30 to TRBJ2-5, with D possibly being TRBD1 (6 bases). The V gene lost 4 bases and the J gene lost 4 bases, with 16 bases spanning the gap. The CDR3 is 14 amino acids. Germline V gene data show CDR1 as GTSNPN and CDR2 as SVGIG (reference sequence). The CDR3 DNA follows: TGTGCCTGGACTACACAGGGAATCGGAGAGACCCAGTACTTC. Translating it yields CAWTTQGIGETQYF.

The chain has TRBV27 and TRBJ1-6, with 7 bases aligning to TRBD1. The CDR3 is 17 amino acids. Looked up from germline, CDR1 is MNHEY and CDR2 is SMNVEV (reference sequence). V shed 6 bases and J 5 bases; nucleotides not matched to a gene: 13. The CDR3: CASSRARGGADNSPLHF. CDR3 coding DNA: TGTGCCAGCAGCCGCGCCCGAGGGGGCGCCGATAATTCACCCCTCCACTTT.

This rearrangement joins TRBV19 to TRBJ2-1, with D maybe TRBD2 (6 bases). Germline-derived CDR1 and CDR2 are LNHDA and SQIVND (reference sequence). The length of the CDR3 is 17 residues. Trimming left V 1 base short and J 6 bases short, with 19 bases between. CDR3 DNA: TGTGCCAGTAGTATAGCCCTTCCGAGCGGGTCGTTCAATGAGCAGTTCTTC. It codes for CASSIALPSGSFNEQFF.

This rearrangement joins TRBV10-3 to TRBJ2-5; 8 bases line up with TRBD2. Germline V gene data show CDR1 as ENHRY and CDR2 as SYGVKD. The CDR3 is 18 amino acids. V lost 3 bases and J lost 4; bases outside the gene matches: 16. CDR3 residues: CAISDQPRGAGGGETQYF. The CDR3 DNA sequence: TGTGCCATCAGTGATCAGCCCCGGGGGGCGGGAGGTGGAGAGACCCAGTACTTC.

The J gene is TRBJ2-3, the V gene TRBV2; possible D gene TRBD2, 6 bases. Trimming cost V 3 bases and J 2 bases, with 15 bases left between them. The CDR3 consists of 16 residues. Per the germline V gene, CDR1 is SNHLY and CDR2 is FYNNEI. The CDR3 nucleotides read TGTGCCAGCAGTGATCCGTTGCGGGACCCCACAGATACGCAGTATTTT. This gives the protein CASSDPLRDPTDTQYF. The variable domain in full, with the rest retrieved from reference TRBV2 and TRBJ2-3, is EPEVTQTPSHQVTQMGQEVILRCVPISNHLYFYWYRQILGQKVEFLVSFYNNEISEKSEIFDDQFSVERPDGSNFTLKIRSTKLEDSAMYFCASSDPLRDPTDTQYFGPGTRLTVL.

The J gene is TRBJ1-5, the V gene TRBV12-3 or TRBV12-4, with D hard to call. The CDR3 consists of 13 residues. V lost 3 bases and J 3 bases, leaving 6 bases between the germline ends. In nucleotides, the CDR3 is TGTGCCAGCAGTTTCAGTGCCAATCAGCCCCAGCATTTT. Protein: CASSFSANQPQHF.

The chain uses TRBV5-4 and TRBJ1-2; TRBD1 agrees at 8 bases. V trimming: 4 bases; J trimming: 1 base; junction bases outside the gene matches: 6. This CDR3 is 15 amino acids long. CDR1 is SGHNT, CDR2 YYREEE, per germline (reference sequence). CDR3 residues: CASSSLTGGNYGYTF. CDR3 in DNA: TGTGCCAGCAGCAGCCTAACAGGGGGTAACTATGGCTACACCTTC.

There are a few counts of this clone. This rearrangement joins TRBV5-1 to TRBJ2-1; D call uncertain. The CDR3 is made up of 14 amino acids. Germline assignment: CDR1 SGHRS and CDR2 YFSETQ. V was shortened by 0 bases and J by 2 bases, with 6 bases between the two germline ends. CDR3 residues: CASSLEAAYNEQFF. The CDR3 nucleotides are TGCGCCAGCAGCTTGGAGGCGGCCTACAATGAGCAGTTCTTC.